A selection of T cell receptor beta chains follows, all from one sample in a study of early T cells in non-severe SARS-CoV-2 infection. A single record per CDR3 protein comes from TCRdb applying MiXCR to the 5' RACE reads. This table holds around 66,000 distinct CDR3 sequences, roughly 5.7% found once. The source was whole blood, collected at baseline. The receptors here all came from an adult who was a healthcare worker with PCR-confirmed SARS-CoV-2 infection or an uninfected control (not recorded which). Each CDR3 is given with its conserved first and last residue. D genes are given only for firm matches. Clone size is stated in some rows and not others, as once, few, many or a class when expanded.

clone_size,d_call,v_call,j_call,cdr3_aa,cdr3_nt
-,-,TRBV15,TRBJ2-3,CATSRPTGGPGDTQYF,TGTGCCACCAGCAGGCCCACCGGAGGGCCAGGAGATACGCAGTATTTT
many,TRBD2,TRBV6-1,TRBJ2-1,CASSLAVYNEQFF,TGTGCCAGCAGCCTAGCGGTTTACAATGAGCAGTTCTTC
few,-,TRBV19,TRBJ2-7,CASSIGAGYEQYF,TGTGCCAGTAGTATTGGGGCTGGCTACGAGCAGTACTTC
many,-,TRBV14,TRBJ2-7,CASTLPDHEQYF,TGTGCCAGCACCCTCCCCGACCACGAGCAGTACTTC
many,TRBD2,TRBV7-2,TRBJ2-7,CASSFGTSSHEQYF,TGTGCCAGCAGCTTCGGGACTAGCAGCCACGAGCAGTACTTC
-,TRBD1,TRBV7-8,TRBJ1-5,CASSKGDRRNQPQHF,TGTGCCAGCAGCAAAGGGGACAGACGCAATCAGCCCCAGCATTTT
many,-,TRBV5-5,TRBJ2-1,CASSLTGAVEQFF,TGTGCCAGCAGCTTGACTGGGGCCGTGGAGCAGTTCTTC
many,TRBD1,TRBV29-1,TRBJ1-2,CSVEVDRTASKGYTF,TGCAGCGTTGAAGTGGACAGGACAGCAAGTAAAGGCTACACCTTC
many,TRBD1,TRBV19,TRBJ1-2,CASRQGLGYGYTF,TGTGCCAGCCGACAGGGTTTAGGCTATGGCTACACCTTC
-,TRBD1,TRBV12-3/TRBV12-4,TRBJ1-5,CASSLGQLHQPQHF,TGTGCCAGCAGTTTGGGACAGCTCCATCAGCCCCAGCATTTT
many,-,TRBV20-1,TRBJ2-7,CSARDGPYEQYF,TGCAGTGCTAGGGACGGACCCTACGAGCAGTACTTC
few,TRBD1,TRBV12-3/TRBV12-4,TRBJ1-4,CASSPSDRGGGEKLFF,TGTGCCAGCAGTCCCTCCGACAGGGGCGGGGGTGAAAAACTGTTTTTT
many,-,TRBV20-1,TRBJ2-4,CSARDISKGLAKNIQYF,TGCAGTGCTAGAGATATCTCGAAGGGGCTAGCCAAAAACATTCAGTACTTC
many,-,TRBV6-1,TRBJ1-1,CASSETLNTEAFF,TGTGCCAGCAGTGAGACCTTGAACACTGAAGCTTTCTTT
many,-,TRBV9,TRBJ2-1,CASSASATEQFF,TGTGCCAGCAGCGCCTCGGCGACTGAGCAGTTCTTC
-,TRBD1,TRBV6-6,TRBJ1-5,CASSYRTPGQSGQPQHF,TGTGCCAGCAGTTACCGCACACCGGGACAGTCTGGTCAGCCCCAGCATTTT
many,-,TRBV20-1,TRBJ1-2,CSARDQGSYGYTF,TGCAGTGCTAGAGATCAGGGGAGCTATGGCTACACCTTC
-,TRBD1,TRBV29-1,TRBJ1-2,CSVEDMRTGGLRYTF,TGCAGCGTTGAAGATATGAGGACAGGGGGCTTGCGCTACACCTTC
-,-,TRBV4-2,TRBJ2-5,CASSQEGSGVETQYF,TGTGCCAGCAGCCAAGAAGGGAGTGGGGTGGAGACCCAGTACTTC
many,TRBD1,TRBV20-1,TRBJ2-5,CSGTGQHGETQYF,TGCAGTGGGACAGGGCAACACGGGGAGACCCAGTACTTC
many,-,TRBV4-3,TRBJ2-1,CASSQDRNDEQFF,TGCGCCAGCAGCCAAGATAGGAACGATGAGCAGTTCTTC
-,TRBD2,TRBV29-1,TRBJ2-1,CSAGGGSSYNEQFF,TGCAGCGCGGGTGGCGGGAGCTCCTACAATGAGCAGTTCTTC
many,-,TRBV10-3,TRBJ1-2,CAISEALKGYGYTF,TGTGCCATCAGTGAGGCCCTTAAAGGTTATGGCTACACCTTC
many,TRBD2,TRBV6-2/TRBV6-3,TRBJ2-7,CASSYLGGRSDEQYF,TGTGCCAGCAGTTACCTCGGCGGGAGGTCGGACGAGCAGTACTTC
many,-,TRBV7-8,TRBJ1-6,CASSLQFISPLHF,TGTGCCAGCAGCTTACAATTCATATCACCCCTCCACTTT
few,TRBD2,TRBV10-1,TRBJ2-3,CASSDSLLLAGGADTQYF,TGCGCCAGCAGTGATTCCTTGTTACTAGCGGGAGGCGCAGATACGCAGTATTTT
many,TRBD2,TRBV7-9,TRBJ2-3,CASSLVAGGAQYF,TGTGCCAGCAGCTTGGTAGCGGGAGGGGCGCAGTATTTT
-,-,TRBV5-1,TRBJ2-5,CASSLAWGGQETQYF,TGCGCCAGCAGCTTGGCTTGGGGTGGCCAAGAGACCCAGTACTTC
many,-,TRBV12-3/TRBV12-4,TRBJ1-1,CASSRHGQTEAFF,TGTGCCAGCAGCCGGCACGGACAGACTGAAGCTTTCTTT
-,TRBD1,TRBV10-3,TRBJ2-7,CASGRTGGSGEQYF,TGTGCCTCGGGCCGGACAGGGGGAAGTGGCGAGCAGTACTTC
many,TRBD1,TRBV25-1,TRBJ2-4,CASSEGQGADIQYF,TGTGCCAGCAGTGAAGGGCAGGGGGCGGACATTCAGTACTTC
many,-,TRBV5-1,TRBJ2-3,CASSFMRDTDTQYF,TGCGCCAGCAGCTTTATGCGGGACACAGATACGCAGTATTTT
many,-,TRBV18,TRBJ1-1,CASSQQRWALNTEAFF,TGTGCCAGCTCACAACAACGGTGGGCATTGAACACTGAAGCTTTCTTT
many,TRBD1,TRBV6-1,TRBJ1-1,CATSGGGWTEAFF,TGTGCCACCTCAGGGGGAGGATGGACTGAAGCTTTCTTT
many,-,TRBV12-3/TRBV12-4,TRBJ1-5,CASSPRGLNQPQHF,TGTGCCAGCTCCCCCCGCGGCCTCAATCAGCCCCAGCATTTT
-,-,TRBV11-2,TRBJ1-3,CASSFRAGGNTIYF,TGTGCCAGCAGCTTCCGGGCGGGAGGAAACACCATATATTTT
-,-,TRBV20-1,TRBJ2-1,CSARDRIQLGTYNEQFF,TGCAGTGCTAGAGATCGTATACAGCTAGGAACTTACAATGAGCAGTTCTTC
many,TRBD2,TRBV20-1,TRBJ2-1,CSAFSLTSGRSYAQFF,TGCAGTGCTTTTTCACTAACTAGCGGGAGAAGTTACGCGCAGTTCTTC
-,-,TRBV29-1,TRBJ2-7,CSVSTVYEQYF,TGCAGCGTGTCGACCGTCTACGAGCAGTACTTC
many,-,TRBV9,TRBJ1-1,CASSVQTSLNTEAFF,TGTGCCAGCAGCGTACAGACAAGCCTGAACACTGAAGCTTTCTTT
-,-,TRBV3-1,TRBJ1-3,CASSRGGGGNTIYF,TGTGCCAGCAGCCGGGGGGGCGGTGGAAACACCATATATTTT
-,TRBD1,TRBV10-3,TRBJ1-4,CAISEGQEEKLFF,TGTGCCATCAGTGAGGGACAGGAAGAAAAACTGTTTTTT
-,TRBD1,TRBV7-2,TRBJ1-1,CASSPQTGVNTEAFF,TGTGCCAGCAGCCCCCAGACAGGGGTGAACACTGAAGCTTTCTTT
many,TRBD1,TRBV6-6,TRBJ2-3,CASSPGTGGVDTDTQYF,TGTGCCAGCAGTCCCGGGACAGGGGGCGTCGACACAGATACGCAGTATTTT
-,-,TRBV5-1,TRBJ2-7,CASSLPGQTYEQYF,TGCGCCAGCAGCTTGCCCGGACAGACCTACGAGCAGTACTTC
many,-,TRBV7-8,TRBJ1-6,CASSLARGPSGEPLHF,TGTGCCAGCAGCTTAGCGCGGGGGCCGTCTGGGGAACCCCTCCACTTT
many,TRBD1,TRBV6-1,TRBJ1-4,CASALQGTQREKLFF,TGTGCCAGCGCCCTACAGGGGACTCAAAGAGAAAAACTGTTTTTT
many,TRBD2,TRBV2,TRBJ2-3,CASRVLAGGPDTQYF,TGTGCCAGCAGGGTACTAGCGGGAGGGCCAGATACGCAGTATTTT